The rows below give T cell receptor beta chains drawn from one sample of a study of beta chain features in type 1 diabetes. Produced via immunoSEQ multiplex PCR; TCRdb's table is partial and in-frame only. The sample holds about 290,000 clones, about 8.5% seen once. The sequenced sample consisted of central memory CD4+ T cells from blood. Receptor source: a woman aged 18-29 years in good health. The CDR3 runs from the conserved cysteine through the conserved F or W. A D gene is named only where the DNA matches it firmly. Only part of the rows carry a size: once, few, many, or a class if the clone is expanded.

TRBJ1-2 TRBV2 NA 12 NA CASTKSYYGYTF TGTGCCAGCACTAAGAGTTACTATGGCTACACCTTC
TRBJ2-5 TRBV18 TRBD1 13 few CASSQTGVETQYF TGTGCCAGCTCACAGACAGGGGTGGAGACCCAGTACTTC
TRBJ2-3 TRBV18 NA 14 NA CASSQFTSTDTQYF TGTGCCAGCTCACAGTTCACTAGCACAGATACGCAGTATTTT
TRBJ2-2 TRBV19 NA 13 NA CASMAGAHGELFF TGTGCCAGTATGGCGGGGGCTCACGGGGAGCTGTTTTTT
TRBJ2-4 TRBV27 TRBD1 14 few CASSPDRDQNIQYF TGTGCCAGCAGTCCAGACAGGGACCAAAACATTCAGTACTTC
TRBJ1-1 TRBV7-2 TRBD1 14 NA CASSSQGRNTEAFF TGTGCCAGCAGCTCACAGGGGAGGAACACTGAAGCTTTCTTT
TRBJ1-1 TRBV2 NA 11 many CASSAHLGAFF TGTGCCAGCAGTGCCCATCTGGGGGCTTTCTTT
TRBJ2-1 TRBV2 NA 12 many CASSVREGEQFF TGTGCCAGCAGTGTTCGCGAGGGTGAGCAGTTCTTC
TRBJ1-1 TRBV4-3 NA 15 NA CASSQARNWFTEAFF TGCGCCAGCAGCCAAGCTAGGAATTGGTTTACTGAAGCTTTCTTT
TRBJ2-1 TRBV27 TRBD1 15 once CASRTGTGAYNEQFF TGTGCCAGCAGAACCGGGACAGGGGCCTACAATGAGCAGTTCTTC
TRBJ2-2 TRBV4-3 TRBD2 15 NA CASSQQRGYTGELFF TGCGCCAGCAGCCAACAGCGGGGATACACCGGGGAGCTGTTTTTT
TRBJ2-5 TRBV7-2 NA 13 NA CASGGGAGETQYF TGTGCCAGCGGTGGGGGGGCTGGAGAGACCCAGTACTTC
TRBJ1-2 TRBV6-1 NA 14 many CASSPIPSRQAYTF TGTGCCAGCAGTCCAATCCCCTCTAGACAGGCCTACACCTTC
TRBJ2-2 TRBV19 TRBD2 14 NA CASSITGGVGELFF TGTGCCAGTAGTATTACGGGGGGTGTCGGGGAGCTGTTTTTT
TRBJ1-2 TRBV19 NA 12 NA CASSINRYGYTF TGTGCCAGTAGTATCAACCGCTATGGCTACACCTTC
TRBJ1-2 TRBV30 NA 13 NA CAWPTGTNYGYTF TGTGCCTGGCCGACGGGGACAAACTATGGCTACACCTTC
TRBJ2-3 TRBV6-5 TRBD2 13 few CASGGGYTDTQYF TGTGCCAGCGGGGGGGGATACACAGATACGCAGTATTTT
TRBJ2-7 TRBV30 NA 14 few CAWKSAGVSYEQYF TGTGCCTGGAAGTCTGCAGGAGTTTCTTACGAGCAGTACTTC
TRBJ1-2 TRBV5-4 NA 12 NA CASRPGNYGYTF TGTGCCAGCAGACCAGGAAACTATGGCTACACCTTC
TRBJ1-1 TRBV7-9 NA 12 many CASSLAQPGAFF TGTGCCAGCAGCTTAGCGCAACCCGGAGCTTTCTTT
TRBJ1-2 TRBV6-6 NA 13 few CASSYPGTRSYTF TGTGCCAGCAGTTACCCTGGGACTAGGAGCTACACCTTC
TRBJ1-4 TRBV27 NA 16 NA CASSLVGKWTNEKLFF TGTGCCAGCAGTTTGGTCGGAAAGTGGACTAATGAAAAACTGTTTTTT
TRBJ2-1 TRBV4-3 NA 16 NA CASSQAGPSSYNEQFF TGCGCCAGCAGCCAAGCAGGGCCGAGCTCCTACAATGAGCAGTTCTTC
TRBJ2-5 TRBV7-2 NA 13 few CASSLSGSETQYF TGTGCCAGCAGCTTATCAGGGTCGGAGACCCAGTACTTC
TRBJ2-6 TRBV5-4 TRBD1 17 NA CASSLGTGPSGANVLTF TGTGCCAGCAGCTTGGGGACAGGCCCGAGTGGGGCCAACGTCCTGACTTTC
TRBJ1-2 TRBV7-2 NA 13 NA CASSFGQVYGYTF TGTGCCAGCAGCTTTGGACAAGTCTATGGCTACACCTTC
TRBJ2-2 TRBV19 TRBD1 16 NA CASGDSSIRYTGELFF TGTGCCAGTGGGGACAGCAGCATTCGGTACACCGGGGAGCTGTTTTTT
TRBJ2-2 TRBV5-1 NA 14 NA CASSSMANTGELFF TGCGCCAGCAGCTCTATGGCCAACACCGGGGAGCTGTTTTTT
TRBJ2-7 TRBV25-1 TRBD2 14 NA CASSKRGSSYEQYF TGTGCCAGCAGCAAGCGGGGTAGCTCCTACGAGCAGTACTTC
TRBJ2-1 TRBV7-9 NA 17 few CASSSIEGVSSYNEQFF TGTGCCAGCAGCTCTATTGAGGGGGTCAGCTCCTACAATGAGCAGTTCTTC
TRBJ2-5 TRBV28 TRBD1 13 few CASSSGTEETQYF TGTGCCAGCAGTTCCGGGACAGAAGAGACCCAGTACTTC
TRBJ2-6 TRBV4-2 NA 18 NA CASSQNTAQVSGANVLTF TGTGCCAGCAGCCAAAACACGGCCCAGGTCTCTGGGGCCAACGTCCTGACTTTC
TRBJ2-3 TRBV6-5 TRBD1 15 NA CASRNRGTSTDTQYF TGTGCCAGCAGAAACAGGGGTACTAGCACAGATACGCAGTATTTT
TRBJ1-1 TRBV7-2 TRBD1 18 few CASSLALDRGKRRSEAFF TGTGCCAGCAGCTTAGCCCTCGACAGGGGGAAACGAAGGAGTGAAGCTTTCTTT
TRBJ2-1 TRBV11-3 NA 13 few CASSLGRYNEQFF TGTGCCAGCAGCTTAGGCCGATACAATGAGCAGTTCTTC
TRBJ2-5 TRBV28 NA 14 few CASSSTARRETQYF TGTGCCAGCAGTTCGACAGCACGTAGGGAGACCCAGTACTTC
TRBJ2-7 TRBV30 TRBD2 15 NA CAWSLGLAPTYEQYF TGTGCCTGGAGTTTGGGACTAGCGCCTACCTACGAGCAGTACTTC
TRBJ2-7 TRBV20-1 TRBD2 11 few CSARSGGEQYF TGCAGTGCTAGATCGGGAGGCGAGCAGTACTTC
TRBJ2-6 TRBV7-9 NA 18 few CASAHRRAGGSGANVLTF TGTGCCAGCGCTCACCGGAGGGCTGGGGGTTCTGGGGCCAACGTCCTGACTTTC
TRBJ1-2 TRBV15 NA 14 NA CATSRGAASGGYTF TGTGCCACCAGCAGAGGTGCCGCGTCGGGGGGCTACACCTTC
TRBJ1-1 TRBV14 NA 16 few CASSPKTGTMNTEAFF TGTGCCAGCAGCCCAAAAACAGGGACCATGAACACTGAAGCTTTCTTT
TRBJ1-1 TRBV7-3 NA 14 many CASSLTPGSAEAFF TGTGCCAGCAGCTTAACTCCAGGGAGCGCCGAAGCTTTCTTT
TRBJ2-2 TRBV28 NA 14 NA CASSYGLYTGELFF TGTGCCAGCAGTTACGGACTCTACACCGGGGAGCTGTTTTTT
TRBJ2-1 TRBV14 TRBD2 15 NA CASSQDGRASGEQFF TGTGCCAGCAGCCAAGATGGGAGGGCCAGTGGTGAGCAGTTCTTC
TRBJ1-4 TRBV7-9 TRBD1 14 NA CASSPDRENEKLFF TGTGCCAGCAGCCCCGACAGGGAAAACGAAAAACTGTTTTTT
TRBJ1-2 TRBV5-4 TRBD1 14 few CASSLGDREGGYTF TGTGCCAGCAGCTTGGGGGACAGGGAGGGCGGCTACACCTTC
TRBJ1-1 TRBV21-1 NA 14 many CASDRQGTNTEAFF TGTGCCAGCGACCGACAGGGGACGAACACTGAAGCTTTCTTT
TRBJ1-3 TRBV7-2 NA 15 few CASSVGRSSGNTIYF TGTGCCAGCAGTGTGGGCAGAAGCTCTGGAAACACCATATATTTT
TRBJ1-3 TRBV7-9 NA 14 few CASSAGFSGNTIYF TGTGCCAGCAGCGCAGGATTCTCTGGAAACACCATATATTTT